This T cell receptor (beta chain) was retrieved from a study of blood T cell repertoires in COVID-19. TCRdb's copy holds only in-frame clones and misses some; the assay was immunoSEQ multiplex PCR. The repertoire has roughly 66,000 clones, 91% of them found once; the top ten carry less than 8%. The receptor's source is a human donor in a cohort sampled during active COVID-19. The sequencing input was peripheral blood.

CDR3 bases: TGTGCCAGCAGCAGGACTAGCGGGCATCCAGATACGCAGTATTTT. Translating gives CASSRTSGHPDTQYF. This sequence joins TRBV9 and TRBJ2-3, with 11 bases lining up with TRBD2. The V gene end was trimmed by 4 bases and the J gene end by 4 bases; junction bases not matched to a gene: 5. Germline CDR1 reads SGDLS; CDR2 reads YYNGEE. This CDR3 has 15 amino acids.